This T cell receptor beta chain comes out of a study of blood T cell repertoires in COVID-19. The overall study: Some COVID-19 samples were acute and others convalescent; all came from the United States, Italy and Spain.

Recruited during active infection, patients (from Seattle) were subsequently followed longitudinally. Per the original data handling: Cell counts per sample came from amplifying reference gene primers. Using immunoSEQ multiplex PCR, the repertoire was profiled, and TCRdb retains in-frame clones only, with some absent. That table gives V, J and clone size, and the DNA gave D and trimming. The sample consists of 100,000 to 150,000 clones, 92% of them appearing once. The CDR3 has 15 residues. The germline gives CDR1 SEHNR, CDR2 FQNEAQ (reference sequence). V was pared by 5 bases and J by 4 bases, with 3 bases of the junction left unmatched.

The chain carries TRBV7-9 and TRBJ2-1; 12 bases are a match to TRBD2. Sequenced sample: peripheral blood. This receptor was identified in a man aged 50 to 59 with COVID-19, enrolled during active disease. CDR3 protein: CASSQGLAGYNEQFF. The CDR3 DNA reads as TGTGCCAGCAGCCAAGGACTAGCGGGGTACAATGAGCAGTTCTTC.